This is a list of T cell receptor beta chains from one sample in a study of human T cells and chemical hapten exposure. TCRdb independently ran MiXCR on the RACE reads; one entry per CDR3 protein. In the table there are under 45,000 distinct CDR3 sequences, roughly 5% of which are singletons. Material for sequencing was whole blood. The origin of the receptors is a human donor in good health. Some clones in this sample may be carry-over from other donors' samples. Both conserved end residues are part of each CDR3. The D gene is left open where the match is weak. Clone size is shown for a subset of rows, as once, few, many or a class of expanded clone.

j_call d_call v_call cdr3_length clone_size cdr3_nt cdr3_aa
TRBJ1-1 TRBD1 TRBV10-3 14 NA TGTGCCATCAGTGGACAGGGGGCTGACACTGAAGCTTTCTTT CAISGQGADTEAFF
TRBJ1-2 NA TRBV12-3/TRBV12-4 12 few TGTGCCAGCAGTTTAAGTTCGGACGGCTACACCTTC CASSLSSDGYTF
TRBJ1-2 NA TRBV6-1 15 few TGTGCCAGCAGTGAAAATCGGGGGACTTTCTATGGCTACACCTTC CASSENRGTFYGYTF
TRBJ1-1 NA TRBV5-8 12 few TGTGCCAGCAGCTTAGGACCAGCTGAAGCTTTCTTT CASSLGPAEAFF
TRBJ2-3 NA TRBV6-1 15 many TGTGCCAGCAGTGAAAGAAGAGGGGGGGCAGATACGCAGTATTTT CASSERRGGADTQYF
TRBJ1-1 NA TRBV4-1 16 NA TGCGCCAGCAGCCAAGAGGCCAGTAACGTCAACACTGAAGCTTTCTTT CASSQEASNVNTEAFF
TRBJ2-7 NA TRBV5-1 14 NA TGCGCCAGCAGCCCCCAGGGGAGGTCAAGCGAGCAGTACTTC CASSPQGRSSEQYF
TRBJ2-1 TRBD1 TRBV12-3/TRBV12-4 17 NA TGTGCCAGCAGTTTAGCGAGGCTGGGACAGGCGTCGGATGAGCAGTTCTTC CASSLARLGQASDEQFF
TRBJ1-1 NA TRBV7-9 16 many TGTGCCAGCAGCTTGAGGGCTCGGGAAATGAACACTGAAGCTTTCTTT CASSLRAREMNTEAFF
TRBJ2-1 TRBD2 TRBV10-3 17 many TGTGCCATCAGTACGGGGAGGGGAGCGGGAGCCGCCAATGAGCAGTTCTTC CAISTGRGAGAANEQFF
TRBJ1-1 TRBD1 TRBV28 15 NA TGTGCCAGCAGGACGACAGGGCGGGATAAATCGCGAGCTTTCTTT CASRTTGRDKSRAFF
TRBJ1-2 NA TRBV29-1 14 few TGCAGCGTATACCCCCTGGACCCAAACTATGGCTACACCTTC CSVYPLDPNYGYTF
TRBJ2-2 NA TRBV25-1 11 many TGTGCCAGCAAGGGGGCCGGGGAGCTGTTTTTT CASKGAGELFF
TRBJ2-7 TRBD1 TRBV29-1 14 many TGCAGCGCCGGGGCAGGGGGCGTTCCCTACGAGCAGTACTTC CSAGAGGVPYEQYF
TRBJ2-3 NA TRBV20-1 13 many TGCAGTGCTAGTCTCGCCGAGGGGGGTACGCAGTATTTT CSASLAEGGTQYF
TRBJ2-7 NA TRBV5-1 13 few TGCGCCAGCAGCTTGGCCTCCCTGCGCGAGCAGTACTTC CASSLASLREQYF
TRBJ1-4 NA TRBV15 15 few TGTGCCACCAGCAGAGATCAGGGAGGGCAAGAAAAACTGTTTTTT CATSRDQGGQEKLFF
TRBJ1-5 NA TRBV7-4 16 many TGTGCCAGCAGCAACACCCGGGACTTTAGCAATCAGCCCCAGCATTTT CASSNTRDFSNQPQHF
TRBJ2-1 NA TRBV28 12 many TGTGCCAGCAGTTTATCTAAATCGCCGCAGTTCTTC CASSLSKSPQFF
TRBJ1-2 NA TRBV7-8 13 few TGTGCCAGCAGCTTAGAGTCCCTCTATGGCTACACCTTC CASSLESLYGYTF
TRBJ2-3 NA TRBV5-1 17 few TGCGCCAGCAGCTTGGTAGGAGCGGGGACAGGCACAGATACGCAGTATTTT CASSLVGAGTGTDTQYF
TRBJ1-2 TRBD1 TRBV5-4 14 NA TGTGCCAGCAGCCCGACAGGGTCGGGCTATGGCTACACCTTC CASSPTGSGYGYTF
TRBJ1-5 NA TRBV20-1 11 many TGCAGTGCTAGTGGCAATCAGCCCCAGCATTTT CSASGNQPQHF
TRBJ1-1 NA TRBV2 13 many TGTGCCAGCAGTGGGGGGCCGGGCACTGAAGCTTTCTTT CASSGGPGTEAFF
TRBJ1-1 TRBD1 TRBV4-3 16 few TGCGCCAGCAGCCAAGAAGTCGGGACAGGGATCGGTGAAGCTTTCTTT CASSQEVGTGIGEAFF
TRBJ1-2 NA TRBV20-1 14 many TGCAGTGCCCTACCCACAGGGCTGAACTATGGCTACACCTTC CSALPTGLNYGYTF
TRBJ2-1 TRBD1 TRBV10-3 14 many TGTGCCATCAGTAGACAGGGGAGACACAATGAGCAGTTCTTC CAISRQGRHNEQFF
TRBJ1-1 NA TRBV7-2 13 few TGTGCCAGCAGCTTGTTCAGGGACACTGAAGCTTTCTTT CASSLFRDTEAFF
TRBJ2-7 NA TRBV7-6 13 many TGTGCCAGCAGCTCGGGGCCTAACTACGAGCAGTACTTC CASSSGPNYEQYF
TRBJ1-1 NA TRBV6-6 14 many TGTGCCAGCAGTTACTCGGGGTTGGGCACTGAAGCTTTCTTT CASSYSGLGTEAFF
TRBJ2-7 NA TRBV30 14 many TGTGCCTGGAGGACCGGGACCAGTACCAACGAGCAGTACTTC CAWRTGTSTNEQYF
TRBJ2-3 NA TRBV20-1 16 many TGCAGTGCACCCCGAAGTGCAGGGGGGGGAAAAGATACGCAGTATTTT CSAPRSAGGGKDTQYF
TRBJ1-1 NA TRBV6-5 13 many TGTGCCAGCAGTTACCGGGGGTACACTGAAGCTTTCTTT CASSYRGYTEAFF
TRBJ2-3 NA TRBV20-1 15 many TGCAGTGCTAAACTAAATTCGGGGCAGGCAGATACGCAGTATTTT CSAKLNSGQADTQYF
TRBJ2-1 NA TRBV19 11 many TGTGCCAGTAGTAGACTGGGTGAGCAGTTCTTC CASSRLGEQFF
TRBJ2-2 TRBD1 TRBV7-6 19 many TGTGCCAGCAGCTTAGAGTGGAAGCGGACAGGTTCCCGCACCGGGGAGCTGTTTTTT CASSLEWKRTGSRTGELFF
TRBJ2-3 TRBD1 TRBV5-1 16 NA TGCGCCAGCAGCGCACAGGGGGCGAGAAGCACAGATACGCAGTATTTT CASSAQGARSTDTQYF
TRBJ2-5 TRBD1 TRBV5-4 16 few TGTGCCAGCAGCCCGAGAAGACAGGGGGCTCAAGAGACCCAGTACTTC CASSPRRQGAQETQYF
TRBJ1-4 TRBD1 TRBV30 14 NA TGTGCCTGGAGCCCCGGGACAGGGGACGAAAAACTGTTTTTT CAWSPGTGDEKLFF
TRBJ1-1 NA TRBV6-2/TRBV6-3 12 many TGTGCCAGCAGTTCATTCGGGACTGAAGCTTTCTTT CASSSFGTEAFF
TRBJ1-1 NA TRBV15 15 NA TGTGCCACCAGCAGAGATGGAAAGAAGGGCACTGAAGCTTTCTTT CATSRDGKKGTEAFF
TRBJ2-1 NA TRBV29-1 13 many TGCAGCGTGACCCCGTCCGGATCCGATGAGCAGTTCTTC CSVTPSGSDEQFF
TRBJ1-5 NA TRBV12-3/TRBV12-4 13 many TGTGCCAGCAGTTTACTGGGTCATCAGCCCCAGCATTTT CASSLLGHQPQHF
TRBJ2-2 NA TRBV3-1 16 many TGTGCCAGCAGCCAAGATTGGGACGGAGACGCCGGGGAGCTGTTTTTT CASSQDWDGDAGELFF
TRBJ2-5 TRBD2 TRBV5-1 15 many TGCGCCAGCAGCCCCACCGACGGGAGGGGGGAGACCCAGTACTTC CASSPTDGRGETQYF
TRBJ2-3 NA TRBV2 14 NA TGTGCCAGCAGAGGGGGACAACCCACAGATACGCAGTATTTT CASRGGQPTDTQYF
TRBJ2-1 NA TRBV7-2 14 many TGTGCCAGCAGCTTAGATGGGGTTGAGGATGAGCAGTTCTTC CASSLDGVEDEQFF
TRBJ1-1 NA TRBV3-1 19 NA TGTGCCAGCAGCCCCCTAAGGTTCGGGGGCCGGGGGGTGAACACTGAAGCTTTCTTT CASSPLRFGGRGVNTEAFF